This T cell receptor beta chain emerged from a study of metastatic and nonmetastatic thyroid tumors. Overall study context: From malignant and benign thyroid patients, repertoires in blood and in tumor or nodule tissue were compared. The study, taken as a whole, reports: Reportedly, malignant thyroid tumors had significantly higher TCR beta diversity than benign nodules, in blood and tumor.

Germline V lookup: CDR1 DFQATT, CDR2 SNEGSKA (reference sequence). The CDR3 consists of 12 residues. Trimming took 3 bases from V and 7 from J, leaving 10 bases between them. This clone was picked up many times. As yet, its antigen is unknown. Treatment of any kind had been given to no patient before thyroid surgery. In the study's own analysis: Construction of a distant-metastasis classifier for papillary thyroid cancer relied on CDR3 differences across clinicopathological groups. TCRdb re-clonotyped the PCR reads through MiXCR. Here the V and J calls rest on TCRdb's processing, not on the authors' analysis. The data hold around 34,000 clones, with 20% to 25% observed a single time.

J is TRBJ2-1 and V is TRBV20-1, with D possibly TRBD2 on 5 matching bases. The source of this sequence is a male donor with papillary thyroid cancer or a benign thyroid nodule (not recorded which). Some clones in this sample may be carry-over from other donors' samples. Sequenced input: tumor tissue. The CDR3 region is CSASGLGNEQFF. CDR3 coding DNA: TGCAGTGCTAGCGGACTTGGGAATGAGCAGTTCTTC.